The sequence of this T cell receptor (beta chain) was determined in a study of blood T cells in healthy people across ages. Study-level points and caveats: Age advanced and TCR beta diversity per million T cells fell, roughly linearly. One million T cells yielded diversity estimates that were considered underestimates.

Drawn from each donor were roughly 9.4 milliliters of peripheral blood. On this clonotype itself: Antigen unknown.

Next came a second PCR, run for about 7 to 12 cycles, which used a sample-barcoded 5' primer along with a J-beta primer mix. A template-switch adaptor that had 12 random nucleotides put a tag on each cDNA molecule. Each CDR3 protein gets one entry after TCRdb re-called the 5' RACE reads with MiXCR. This table has 1.5 million to 2 million distinct CDR3 sequences, over 25% appearing once. Per germline, CDR1 SGHAT and CDR2 FQNNGV. This CDR3 region has 18 residues. V shed 4 bases and J 4 bases; nucleotides not matched to a gene: 13. The TCR comes from a woman aged 25-40 years in good health. Sequencing was carried out using blood. This chain connects TRBV11-2 to TRBJ2-6; 7 bases align to TRBD2. Written as DNA, the CDR3 is TGTGCCAGCAGCTCGCCGGGACTACCTATGGCCGGGGCCAACGTCCTGACTTTC. Protein product: CASSSPGLPMAGANVLTF.